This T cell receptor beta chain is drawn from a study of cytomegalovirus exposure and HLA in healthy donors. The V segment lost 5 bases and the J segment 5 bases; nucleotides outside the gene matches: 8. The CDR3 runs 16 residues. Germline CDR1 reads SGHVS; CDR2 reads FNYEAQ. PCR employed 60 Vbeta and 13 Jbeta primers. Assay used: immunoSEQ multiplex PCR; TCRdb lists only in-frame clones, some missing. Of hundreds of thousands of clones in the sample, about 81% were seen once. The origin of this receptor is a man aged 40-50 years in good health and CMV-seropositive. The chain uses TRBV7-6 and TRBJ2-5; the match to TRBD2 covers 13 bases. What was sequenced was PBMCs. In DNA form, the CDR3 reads TGTGCCAGCAGCCGAACTAGCGGGAGGGCCATTGAGACCCAGTACTTC. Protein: CASSRTSGRAIETQYF.